The 3 T cell receptor beta chains below were found in one sample sequenced in a study of Ad26.COV2.S vaccination and SARS-CoV-2 variants. The treatment here: around 19 received Ad26.COV2.S at low or high dose, single or two shots; 5 received placebo; per-sample allocation not given. Sampling occurred on day 63 after the first vaccine or placebo injection. Method: immunoSEQ multiplex PCR; TCRdb's copy keeps in-frame clones and lacks some. Among fewer than 400,000 clones, around nine tenths were seen once, and the ten largest hold under 2%. Source: peripheral blood, taken in a trial of Ad26.COV2.S vaccine versus placebo. The receptors stem from a person between 18 and 59 years old who received the Ad26.COV2.S COVID-19 vaccine or a placebo.

This clone appeared a few times. V usage is TRBV12-3 or TRBV12-4 and J usage is TRBJ2-7, with D hard to call. Trimming took off 8 bases at V and 5 bases at J, with 10 bases between the two ends. This CDR3 has 11 residues. The CDR3 loop reads CASALGDEQYF. As DNA, the CDR3 is TGTGCCAGCGCCCTAGGAGACGAGCAGTACTTC.

The rearrangement links TRBV6-6 to TRBJ1-1, with TRBD1 as a possible D gene (6 bases). Germline CDR1 and CDR2: MNHNY and SVGAGI (reference sequence). Trimming took off 5 bases at V and 0 bases at J, with 22 bases between the two ends. The CDR3 runs to 18 residues. CDR3 region: CASSHLSRGTHMNTEAFF. The CDR3 nucleotides read TGTGCCAGCAGTCATCTCTCGAGGGGGACCCACATGAACACTGAAGCTTTCTTT.

This chain uses TRBV7-2 with TRBJ1-1; tentative D call: TRBD1 (6 bases). Germline V gene lookup returns CDR1 SGHTA and CDR2 FQGNSA. Trimming left V 4 bases short and J 9 bases short, with 15 bases between. The CDR3 covers 13 residues. The CDR3 spells CASSSAGGPKAFF. The CDR3, as DNA: TGTGCCAGCAGCTCGGCGGGGGGGCCCAAAGCTTTCTTT.